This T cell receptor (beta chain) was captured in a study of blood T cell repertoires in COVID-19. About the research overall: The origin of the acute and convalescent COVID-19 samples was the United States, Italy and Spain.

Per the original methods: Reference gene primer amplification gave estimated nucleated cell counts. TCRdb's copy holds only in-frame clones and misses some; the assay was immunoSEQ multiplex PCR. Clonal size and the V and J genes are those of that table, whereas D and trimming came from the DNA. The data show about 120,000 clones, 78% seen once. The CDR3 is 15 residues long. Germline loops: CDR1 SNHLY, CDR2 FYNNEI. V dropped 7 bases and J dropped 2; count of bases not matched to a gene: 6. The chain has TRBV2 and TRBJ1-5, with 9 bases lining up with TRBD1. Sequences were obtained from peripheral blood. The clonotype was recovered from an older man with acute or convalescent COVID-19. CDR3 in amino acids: CASTADRGGNQPQHF. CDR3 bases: TGTGCCAGCACCGCGGACAGGGGCGGCAATCAGCCCCAGCATTTT.